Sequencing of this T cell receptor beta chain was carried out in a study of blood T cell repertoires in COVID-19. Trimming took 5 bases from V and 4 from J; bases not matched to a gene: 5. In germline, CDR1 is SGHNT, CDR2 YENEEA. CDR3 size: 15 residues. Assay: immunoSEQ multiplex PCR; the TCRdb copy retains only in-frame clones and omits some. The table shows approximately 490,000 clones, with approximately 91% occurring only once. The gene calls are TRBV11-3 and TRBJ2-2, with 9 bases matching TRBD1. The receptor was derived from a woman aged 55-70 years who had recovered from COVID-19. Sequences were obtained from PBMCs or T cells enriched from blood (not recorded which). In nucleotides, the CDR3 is TGTGCCAGCAGCCCGGACAGGGGCTTCACCGGGGAGCTGTTTTTT. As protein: CASSPDRGFTGELFF.